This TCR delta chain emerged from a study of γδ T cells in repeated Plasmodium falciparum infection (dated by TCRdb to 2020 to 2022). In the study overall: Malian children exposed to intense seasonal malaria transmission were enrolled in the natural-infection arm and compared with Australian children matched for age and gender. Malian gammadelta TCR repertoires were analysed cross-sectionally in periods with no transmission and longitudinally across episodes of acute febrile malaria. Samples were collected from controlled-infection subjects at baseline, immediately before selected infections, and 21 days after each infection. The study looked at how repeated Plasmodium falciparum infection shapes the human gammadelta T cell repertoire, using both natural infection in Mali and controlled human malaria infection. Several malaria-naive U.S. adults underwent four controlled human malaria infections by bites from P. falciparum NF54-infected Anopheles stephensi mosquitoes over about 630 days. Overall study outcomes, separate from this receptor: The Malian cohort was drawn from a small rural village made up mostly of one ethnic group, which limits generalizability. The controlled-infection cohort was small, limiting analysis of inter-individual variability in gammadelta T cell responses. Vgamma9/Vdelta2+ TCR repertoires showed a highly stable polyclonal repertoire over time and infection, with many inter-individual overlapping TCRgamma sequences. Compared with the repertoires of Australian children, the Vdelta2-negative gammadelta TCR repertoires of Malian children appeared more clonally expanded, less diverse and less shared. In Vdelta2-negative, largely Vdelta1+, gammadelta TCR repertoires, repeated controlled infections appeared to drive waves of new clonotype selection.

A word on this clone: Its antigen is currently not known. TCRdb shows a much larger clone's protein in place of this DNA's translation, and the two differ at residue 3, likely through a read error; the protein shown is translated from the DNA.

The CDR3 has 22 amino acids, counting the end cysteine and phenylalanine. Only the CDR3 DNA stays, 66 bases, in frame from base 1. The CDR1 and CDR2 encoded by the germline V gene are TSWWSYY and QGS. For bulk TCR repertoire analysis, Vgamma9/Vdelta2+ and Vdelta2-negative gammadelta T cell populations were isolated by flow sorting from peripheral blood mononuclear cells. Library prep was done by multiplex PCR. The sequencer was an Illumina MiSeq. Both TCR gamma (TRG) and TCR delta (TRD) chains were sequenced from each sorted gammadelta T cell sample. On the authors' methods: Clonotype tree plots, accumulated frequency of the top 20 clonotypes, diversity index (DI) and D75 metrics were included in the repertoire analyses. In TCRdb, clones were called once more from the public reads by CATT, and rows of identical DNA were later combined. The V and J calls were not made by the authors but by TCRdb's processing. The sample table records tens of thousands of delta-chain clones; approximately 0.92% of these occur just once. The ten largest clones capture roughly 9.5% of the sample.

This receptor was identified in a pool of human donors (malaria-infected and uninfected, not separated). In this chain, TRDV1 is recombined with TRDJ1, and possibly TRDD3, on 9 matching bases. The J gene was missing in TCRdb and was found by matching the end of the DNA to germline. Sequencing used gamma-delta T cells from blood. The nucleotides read TGTGCTCCTGGGGAATTTAGGCTTCCTACCGGGGATACGGAAACCTACACCGATAAACTCATCTTT. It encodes CAPGEFRLPTGDTETYTDKLIF.